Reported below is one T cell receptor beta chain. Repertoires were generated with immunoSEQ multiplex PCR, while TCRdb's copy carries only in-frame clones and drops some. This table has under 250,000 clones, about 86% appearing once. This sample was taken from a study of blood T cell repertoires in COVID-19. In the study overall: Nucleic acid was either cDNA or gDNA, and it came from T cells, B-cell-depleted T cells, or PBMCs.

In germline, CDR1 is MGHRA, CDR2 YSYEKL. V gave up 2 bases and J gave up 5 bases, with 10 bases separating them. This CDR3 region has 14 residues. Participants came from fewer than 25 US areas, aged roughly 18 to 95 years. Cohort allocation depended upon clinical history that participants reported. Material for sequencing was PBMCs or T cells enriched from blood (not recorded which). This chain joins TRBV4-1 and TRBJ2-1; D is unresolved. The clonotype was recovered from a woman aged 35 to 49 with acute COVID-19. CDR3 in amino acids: CASSQRYMDNEQFF. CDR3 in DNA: TGCGCCAGCAGCCAACGTTACATGGACAATGAGCAGTTCTTC.